This T cell receptor beta chain came from a study of radiotherapy plus CTLA-4 blockade in lung cancer. Study overall: Overall, 15% to 20% of patients showed an objective response, while over 30% attained disease control.

Data came from immunoSEQ multiplex PCR; TCRdb stores just in-frame clones and leaves some out. Of 40,000 to 60,000 clones listed, 75% to 90% are singletons. CDR3 length: 14 amino acids. Germline V gives CDR1 SGHRS, CDR2 YFSETQ. After removal of 3 bases from V and 8 bases from J, the junction contained 10 bases not matched to a gene. This clone has a handful of counts. What it binds is not known. Study-level results: After radiotherapy and ipilimumab, tumor-derived clones expanded in peripheral blood. Dynamics of early blood T cell clones, together with interferon-beta, were reportedly the best predictors of response.

The TCR was taken from a human donor with non-small cell lung cancer that progressed on radiotherapy plus ipilimumab. Some clones in this sample may be carry-over from other donors' samples. J is TRBJ1-2 and V is TRBV5-1; 7 bases line up with TRBD1. Sequenced material: peripheral blood, taken from a patient treated with radiotherapy plus ipilimumab. For the CDR3, the DNA is TGCGCCAGCAGCTCTGGGACAGACCGTATGGGCTACACCTTC. It yields the protein CASSSGTDRMGYTF.